This TCR beta chain was profiled in a study of blood T cell repertoires in COVID-19 (dated by TCRdb to the early 2020s). With respect to the entire study: The collaborator samples originated in the United States, Italy and Spain and spanned the acute and convalescent phases of COVID-19. The sample metadata nearly always contained a de-identified subject ID, COVID-19 status, age in years and sex. The prospective study material was composed of cDNA or gDNA derived from T cells, B-cell-depleted T cells, or PBMCs. The samples were drawn from two sources: the first 160 participants of the ongoing ImmuneRACE study, and 1,000 to 1,500 subjects contributed by 6 global collaborators. HLA class I and class II types, where available, came from metadata supplied by the sample provider rather than from assay-based typing. A freely available public database, intended as a resource for researchers studying the immune response to SARS-CoV-2, is where the repertoires were released. Subjects who had been exposed to COVID-19, were actively infected with it, or had recovered from it provided the deeply sampled blood TCRbeta repertoires that made up the dataset. What the study reported, not specific to this receptor: Clinical and demographic metadata were provided uncurated, with the amount varying by source and participant.

Comment on this clone: The specificity of this receptor is unknown. The input lacks base qualities; no much larger clone sits a single base away.

TCRbeta CDR3 regions were amplified from genomic DNA using the immunoSEQ Assay, a bias-controlled multiplex PCR. In the paper's pipeline: Nucleated cell counts per sample were estimated from amplification of reference gene primers within the assay. Sequence reads were collapsed and filtered to measure the absolute abundance of every unique TCRbeta CDR3 rearrangement. For each sample, productive Simpson clonality was calculated by taking the square root of Simpson's diversity index across productive rearrangements. Drawn from immuneACCESS, this table holds only the in-frame rearrangements with V and J called that TCRdb kept. Clones are partly lost; checked studies trace under half to an unresolved V gene and leave the rest unexplained. D and trimming come from the DNA, and the V and J calls and clone size come from that table. For this sample there are 60,000 to 70,000 clones; 65% to 90% appear just once. More than 1.4% of the sample is in the top ten clones.

The collaborating institutions used their own protocols to collect whole blood in K2EDTA tubes. For TCRbeta analysis, collaborators shipped samples as frozen whole blood, isolated PBMCs, or DNA extracted from either of those sample types. This clonotype was obtained from a woman aged 55-69 years with acute or convalescent COVID-19. The sample taken for sequencing was peripheral blood.

This receptor carries the CDR3 CASSSGTGAYGYTF. The bases read TGTGCCAGCAGTTCTGGGACAGGGGCCTATGGCTACACCTTC. The rearrangement joined TRBV28 to TRBJ1-2; TRBD1 matches 10 bases in the middle. Trimmed from V: 4 bases; trimmed from J: 4 bases; junction bases lacking a gene match: 3. CDR1 MDHEN and CDR2 SYDVKM were looked up in the germline V gene. The CDR3 sequence holds 14 residues, the cysteine and phenylalanine included. Of all the DNA, just the CDR3 is kept, 42 bases in frame from base 1.